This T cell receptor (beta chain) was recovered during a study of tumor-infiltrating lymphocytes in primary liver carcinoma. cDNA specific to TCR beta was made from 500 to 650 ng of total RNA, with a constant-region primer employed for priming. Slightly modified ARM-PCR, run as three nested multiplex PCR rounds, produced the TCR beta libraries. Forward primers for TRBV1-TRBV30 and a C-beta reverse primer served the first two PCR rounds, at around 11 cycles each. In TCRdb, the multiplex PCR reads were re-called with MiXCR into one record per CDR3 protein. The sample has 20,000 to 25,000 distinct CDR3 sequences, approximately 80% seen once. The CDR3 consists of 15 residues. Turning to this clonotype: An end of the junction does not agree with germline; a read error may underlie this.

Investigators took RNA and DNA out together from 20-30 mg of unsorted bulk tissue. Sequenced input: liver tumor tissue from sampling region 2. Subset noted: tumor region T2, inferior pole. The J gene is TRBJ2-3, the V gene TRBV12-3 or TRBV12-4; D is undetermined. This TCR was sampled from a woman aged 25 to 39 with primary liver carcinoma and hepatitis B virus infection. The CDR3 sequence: CVSSSPPPRTNTQYF. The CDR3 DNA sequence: TGTGTCAGCAGTTCTCCCCCTCCTAGAACAAATACGCAGTATTTT.